This T cell receptor beta chain is from a study of blood T cell repertoires in COVID-19. The overall study: Researchers got acute and convalescent COVID-19 samples from the United States, Italy and Spain. T cells, B-cell-depleted T cells, or PBMCs provided the cDNA or gDNA that served as material.

Per the authors' pipeline: Estimates of nucleated cell counts were drawn from the amplification of reference gene primers. Generated by immunoSEQ multiplex PCR, the TCRdb table keeps only in-frame clones and is missing some. V and J calls and clone size are given by that table; D and trimming were obtained from the DNA. The data contain about 260,000 clones, 70% to 90% of them singletons. The CDR3 is 17 amino acids. Trimming took 1 base from V and 3 from J, leaving 18 bases between them. Sequencing input: peripheral blood. The rearrangement uses TRBV5-3 and TRBJ2-3; a weak D match, TRBD2 (5 bases). TRBV5-3 is noted as an ORF with a role that remains uncertain. The origin of this receptor is a man between 60 and 75 years old who had recovered from COVID-19. CDR3 sequence: CARSLSSEGRETDTQYF. In nucleotides, the CDR3 is TGTGCCAGAAGCTTGTCATCTGAGGGTAGGGAGACAGATACGCAGTATTTT.